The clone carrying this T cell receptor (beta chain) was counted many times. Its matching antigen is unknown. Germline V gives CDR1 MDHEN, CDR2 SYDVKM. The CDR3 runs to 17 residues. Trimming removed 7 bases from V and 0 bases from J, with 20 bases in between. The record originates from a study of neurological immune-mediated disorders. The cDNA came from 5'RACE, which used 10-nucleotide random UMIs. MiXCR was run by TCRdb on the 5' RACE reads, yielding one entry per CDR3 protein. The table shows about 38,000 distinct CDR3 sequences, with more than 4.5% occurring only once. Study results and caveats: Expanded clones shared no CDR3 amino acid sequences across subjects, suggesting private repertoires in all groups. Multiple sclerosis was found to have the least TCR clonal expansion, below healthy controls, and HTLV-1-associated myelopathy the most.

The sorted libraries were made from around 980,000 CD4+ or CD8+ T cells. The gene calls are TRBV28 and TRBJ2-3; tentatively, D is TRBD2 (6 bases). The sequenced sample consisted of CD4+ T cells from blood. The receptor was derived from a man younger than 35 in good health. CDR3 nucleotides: TGTGCCAGCACCTCCCCGGGGGAGTTTACTAGCACAGATACGCAGTATTTT. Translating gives CASTSPGEFTSTDTQYF.